This TCR beta chain derives from a study of cytomegalovirus exposure and HLA in healthy donors. Study overall: Researchers previously reported finding some 110 million unique TCR beta sequences from about 170 million T cells.

PCR was performed using 60 Vbeta and 13 Jbeta primers. As handled by the study authors: Per a later analysis, the number of unique TCR beta chains was around 80 million, of which roughly 9.9 million were shared. Repertoires were generated with immunoSEQ multiplex PCR, while TCRdb's copy carries only in-frame clones and drops some. Clonal size and the V and J genes are those of that table, whereas D and trimming came from the DNA. The sample contains about 77,000 clones, approximately 78% of which appear only once. With V trimmed by 5 bases and J by 7 bases, 3 bases remained unmatched. This CDR3 spans 15 amino acids. Germline V gives CDR1 SGHVS, CDR2 FNYEAQ.

The specimen was PBMCs. This TCR was sampled from a man in his forties in good health and CMV-seronegative. V usage is TRBV7-6 and J usage is TRBJ2-1; 15 positions match TRBD2. CDR3 nucleotide sequence: TGTGCCAGCAGCCGGACTAGCGGGGGGGCAAATGAGCAGTTCTTC. As protein: CASSRTSGGANEQFF.